This section outlines one T cell receptor beta chain sequence together with its context. Authors' data handling: Scientists estimated how many nucleated cells there were by amplifying reference gene primers. Assay: immunoSEQ multiplex PCR; the TCRdb copy retains only in-frame clones and omits some. Clone size and V and J calls were adopted from that table, with D and trimming inferred from the DNA. The sample lists about 280,000 clones; approximately 83% were seen once. This sample was included in a study of blood T cell repertoires in COVID-19. Study-wide background: COVID-19 samples from acute and convalescent phases originated in the United States, Italy and Spain. PBMCs, B-cell-depleted T cells, or T cells were the source of the cDNA or gDNA that made up the material.

This CDR3 has 14 residues. V was pared by 2 bases and J by 5 bases, with 5 bases of the junction left unmatched. Germline values: CDR1 MNHEY, CDR2 SVGAGI. This chain connects TRBV6-5 to TRBJ2-7, with 8 bases aligning to TRBD2. This TCR was sampled from a woman in her twenties or thirties who had recovered from COVID-19. The specimen sequenced was peripheral blood. The CDR3 sequence: CASSYAAGDHEQYF. CDR3 nucleotide sequence: TGTGCCAGCAGTTACGCAGCGGGAGATCACGAGCAGTACTTC.